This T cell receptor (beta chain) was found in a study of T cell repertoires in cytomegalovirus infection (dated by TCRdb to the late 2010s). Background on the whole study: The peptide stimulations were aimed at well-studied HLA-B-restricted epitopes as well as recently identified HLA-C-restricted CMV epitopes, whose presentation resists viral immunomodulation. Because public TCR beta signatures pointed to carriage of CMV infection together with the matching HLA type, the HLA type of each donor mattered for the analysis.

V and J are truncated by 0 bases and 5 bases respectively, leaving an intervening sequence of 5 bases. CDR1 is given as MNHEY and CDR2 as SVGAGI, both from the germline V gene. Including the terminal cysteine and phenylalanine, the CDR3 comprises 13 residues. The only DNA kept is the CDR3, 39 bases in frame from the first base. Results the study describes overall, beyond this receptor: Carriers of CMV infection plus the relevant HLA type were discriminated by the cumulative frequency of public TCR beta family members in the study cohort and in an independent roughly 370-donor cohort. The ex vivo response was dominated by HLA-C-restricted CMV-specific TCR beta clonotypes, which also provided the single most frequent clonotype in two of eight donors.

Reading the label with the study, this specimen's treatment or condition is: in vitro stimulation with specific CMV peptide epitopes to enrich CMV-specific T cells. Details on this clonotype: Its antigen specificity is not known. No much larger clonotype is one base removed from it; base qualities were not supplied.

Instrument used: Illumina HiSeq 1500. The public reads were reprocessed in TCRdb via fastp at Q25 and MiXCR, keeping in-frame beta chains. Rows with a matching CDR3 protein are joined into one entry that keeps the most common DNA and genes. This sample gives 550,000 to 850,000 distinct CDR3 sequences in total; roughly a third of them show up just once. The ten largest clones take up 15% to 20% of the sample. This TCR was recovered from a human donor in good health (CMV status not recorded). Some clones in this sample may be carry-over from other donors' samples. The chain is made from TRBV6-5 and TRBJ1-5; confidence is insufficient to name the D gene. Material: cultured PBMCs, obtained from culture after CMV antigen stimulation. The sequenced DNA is TGTGCCAGCAGTTACTCGATGGATCAGCCCCAGCATTTT. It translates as CASSYSMDQPQHF.